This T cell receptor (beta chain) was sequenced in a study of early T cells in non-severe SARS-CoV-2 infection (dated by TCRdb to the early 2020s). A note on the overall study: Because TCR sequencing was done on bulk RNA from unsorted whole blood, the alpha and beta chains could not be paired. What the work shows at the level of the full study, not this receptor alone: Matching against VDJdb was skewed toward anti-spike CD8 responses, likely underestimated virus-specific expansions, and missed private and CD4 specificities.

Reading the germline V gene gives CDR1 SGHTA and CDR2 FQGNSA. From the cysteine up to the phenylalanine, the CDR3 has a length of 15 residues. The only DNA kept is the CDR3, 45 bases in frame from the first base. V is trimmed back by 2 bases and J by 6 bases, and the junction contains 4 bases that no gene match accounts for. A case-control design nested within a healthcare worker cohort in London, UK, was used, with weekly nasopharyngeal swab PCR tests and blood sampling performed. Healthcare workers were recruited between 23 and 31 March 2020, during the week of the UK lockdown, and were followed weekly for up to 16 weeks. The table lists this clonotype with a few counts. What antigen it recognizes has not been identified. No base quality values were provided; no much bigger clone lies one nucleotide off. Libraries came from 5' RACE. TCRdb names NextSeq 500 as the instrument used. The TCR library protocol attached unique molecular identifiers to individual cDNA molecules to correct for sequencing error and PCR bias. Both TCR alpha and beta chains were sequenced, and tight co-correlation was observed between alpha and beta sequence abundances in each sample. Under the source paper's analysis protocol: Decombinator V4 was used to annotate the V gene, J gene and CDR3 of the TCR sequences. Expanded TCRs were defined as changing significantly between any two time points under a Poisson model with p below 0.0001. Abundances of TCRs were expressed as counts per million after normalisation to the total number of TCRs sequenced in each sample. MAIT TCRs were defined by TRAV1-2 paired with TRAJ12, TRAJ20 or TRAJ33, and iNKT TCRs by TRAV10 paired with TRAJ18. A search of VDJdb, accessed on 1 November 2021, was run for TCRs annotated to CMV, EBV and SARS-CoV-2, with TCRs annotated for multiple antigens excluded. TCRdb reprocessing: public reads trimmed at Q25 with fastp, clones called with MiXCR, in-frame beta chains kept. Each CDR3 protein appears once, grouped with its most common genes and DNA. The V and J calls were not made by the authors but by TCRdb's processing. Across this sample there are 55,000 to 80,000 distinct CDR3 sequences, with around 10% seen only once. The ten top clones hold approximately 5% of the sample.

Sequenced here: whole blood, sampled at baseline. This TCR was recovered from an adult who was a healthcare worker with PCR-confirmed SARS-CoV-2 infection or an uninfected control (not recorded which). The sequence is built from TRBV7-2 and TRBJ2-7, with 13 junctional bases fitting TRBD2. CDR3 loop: CASSLWTSGRSEQYF. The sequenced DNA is TGTGCCAGCAGCTTATGGACTAGCGGGAGATCCGAGCAGTACTTC.